Below, 18 T cell receptor beta chains from the same sample are listed, as sequenced in a study of cytomegalovirus exposure and HLA in healthy donors. The protocol was immunoSEQ multiplex PCR, while the TCRdb copy is restricted to in-frame clones and leaves out a portion. The sample shows more than 150,000 clones, more than 80% of them seen only once. The sample was PBMCs. These TCRs come from a man aged 18 to 29 in good health and CMV-seropositive.

This rearrangement joins TRBV13 to TRBJ1-1; 8 bases agree with TRBD1. The CDR3 is 14 amino acids. CDR1 and CDR2 from the germline V gene are PRHDT and FYEKMQ (reference sequence). V was clipped by 5 bases and J by 1 base; unmatched bases: 3. CDR3 sequence reads: CASSAGQGNTEAFF. The CDR3 DNA follows: TGTGCCAGCAGCGCAGGACAGGGGAACACTGAAGCTTTCTTT. The variable domain in full, with the rest retrieved from reference TRBV13 and TRBJ1-1, is AAGVIQSPRHLIKEKRETATLKCYPIPRHDTVYWYQQGPGQDPQFLISFYEKMQSDKGSIPDRFSAQQFSDYHSELNMSSLELGDSALYFCASSAGQGNTEAFFGQGTRLTVV.

This chain joins TRBV28 and TRBJ2-7; TRBD2 might be the D (6 bases). V lost 7 bases and J lost 1, with 17 bases in between. The germline V gene encodes CDR1 MDHEN and CDR2 SYDVKM. The CDR3 extends over 15 amino acids. The CDR3 DNA reads TGTGCCAGCACCAGCGCTGGCGGGGCTTCCTACGAGCAGTACTTC. Amino acids: CASTSAGGASYEQYF.

The rearrangement links TRBV11-2 to TRBJ2-7, with D maybe TRBD2 (6 bases). The germline gives CDR1 SGHAT, CDR2 FQNNGV. This CDR3 spans 14 amino acids. V was clipped by 6 bases and J by 0 bases, with 12 bases between them. The CDR3 is CASRDTAGSYEQYF. The CDR3 DNA is TGTGCCAGCAGAGACACAGCGGGCTCCTACGAGCAGTACTTC.

The gene calls are TRBV5-1 and TRBJ1-3; 7 bases line up with TRBD1. V lost 4 bases, J lost 0 bases, and 4 bases stayed unmatched. This CDR3 region has 15 residues. CDR1 and CDR2 from the germline V gene are SGHRS and YFSETQ. In nucleotides, the CDR3 is TGCGCCAGCAGCCCACAGGGGATCTCTGGAAACACCATATATTTT. Protein product: CASSPQGISGNTIYF.

V is TRBV5-4 and J is TRBJ1-1; D remains ambiguous. The CDR3 is 12 amino acids. Deletions cut 4 bases from V and 1 base from J, with 5 bases between. The germline V gene encodes CDR1 SGHNT and CDR2 YYREEE (reference sequence). CDR3 bases: TGTGCCAGCAGCATATCGAACACTGAAGCTTTCTTT. This translates into CASSISNTEAFF.

V and J are TRBV7-2 and TRBJ1-1; weak D call: TRBD1 (5 bases). The CDR3 runs 13 residues. V was cut by 5 bases and J by 1 base, with 8 bases left in between. Germline V lookup: CDR1 SGHTA, CDR2 FQGNSA. The CDR3 protein is CASSRDRNTEAFF. The CDR3, as DNA: TGTGCCAGCAGCCGAGACAGGAACACTGAAGCTTTCTTT. Complete variable domain (other parts from reference TRBV7-2 and TRBJ1-1): GAGVSQSPSNKVTEKGKDVELRCDPISGHTALYWYRQSLGQGLEFLIYFQGNSAPDKSGLPSDRFSAERTGGSVSTLTIQRTQQEDSAVYLCASSRDRNTEAFFGQGTRLTVV.

This chain connects TRBV7-3 to TRBJ2-3, with a weak D call TRBD1 (6 bases). This CDR3 is built from 14 residues. Germline-derived CDR1 and CDR2 are SGHTA and FQGTGA. Trimming stripped 5 bases from V and 2 bases from J, with 11 bases between. In DNA, the CDR3 is TGTGCCAGCAGCGGGGGCGGATCCACAGATACGCAGTATTTT. This encodes CASSGGGSTDTQYF.

The gene calls are TRBV18 and TRBJ2-7; 9 bases agree with TRBD1. Unmatched junction bases numbered 6, after V lost 6 bases and J lost 3 bases. CDR1 and CDR2 (germline): KGHSH, LQKENI. This CDR3 comprises 14 residues. CDR3 amino acids: CASSQGQGNYEQYF. CDR3 nucleotide sequence: TGTGCCAGCTCGCAGGGACAGGGAAACTACGAGCAGTACTTC.

This clone occurred once. This chain connects TRBV18 to TRBJ2-5; D unresolved. This CDR3 comprises 16 residues. Trimming took off 0 bases at V and 5 bases at J, with 16 bases between the two ends. From germline, CDR1 is KGHSH and CDR2 LQKENI. CDR3 protein: CASSPPRGGLEETQYF. CDR3 coding DNA: TGTGCCAGCTCACCACCACGCGGTGGGTTAGAGGAGACCCAGTACTTC.

V and J are TRBV27 and TRBJ2-1; 12 bases fit TRBD2. V lost 5 bases, J lost 5 bases, and 7 bases stayed unmatched. CDR3 length equals 16 residues. Germline assignment: CDR1 MNHEY and CDR2 SMNVEV (reference sequence). CDR3 sequence reads: CASSPSGLAGDNEQFF. CDR3 bases: TGTGCCAGCAGTCCCTCGGGACTAGCGGGCGACAATGAGCAGTTCTTC.

This sequence joins TRBV29-1 and TRBJ2-5; the match to TRBD2 covers 14 bases. This CDR3 spans 15 amino acids. Germline CDR1 and CDR2: SQVTM and ANQGSEA. J gave up 5 bases and V 5 bases, and 7 bases lay outside the gene matches. The CDR3 sequence is CSVSGTSGSGETQYF. The CDR3 DNA sequence: TGCAGCGTTTCCGGGACTAGCGGGAGTGGGGAGACCCAGTACTTC.

This clone was picked up one time. The chain employs TRBV6-5 and TRBJ2-7, with 8 bases that match TRBD1. Trimming removed 4 bases from V and 4 bases from J; junction bases left unmatched: 12. The CDR3 is 16 residues long. Germline CDR1 and CDR2: MNHEY and SVGAGI. CDR3 in amino acids: CASSSNRQGSGYEQYF. The CDR3, as DNA: TGTGCCAGCAGTTCAAATCGACAGGGGTCGGGGTACGAGCAGTACTTC.

The J gene is TRBJ2-7, the V gene TRBV4-1; tentative D call: TRBD2 (6 bases). Between the trimmed V and J ends, which lost 0 bases and 3 bases, there was a span of 18 bases. The CDR3 is made up of 17 amino acids. Looked up from germline, CDR1 is MGHRA and CDR2 is YSYEKL. The CDR3 sequence is CASSQEAPGLPLYEQYF. CDR3 bases: TGCGCCAGCAGCCAAGAAGCTCCGGGACTCCCGCTCTACGAGCAGTACTTC.

The J gene is TRBJ1-5, the V gene TRBV28, with 8 bases fitting TRBD1. Looked up from germline, CDR1 is MDHEN and CDR2 is SYDVKM. The CDR3 is 14 residues long. The V and J ends lost 6 bases and 7 bases, in that order; junction bases with no gene match: 8. For the CDR3, the DNA is TGTGCCAGCAGGTCAGGGGGCCGAGGGCAGCCCCAGCATTTT. Translated: CASRSGGRGQPQHF.

The sample holds a few counts of this clone. The chain combines TRBV4-3 with TRBJ2-7; 12 bases match TRBD1. From germline, CDR1 is LGHNA and CDR2 YSLEER. This CDR3 is built from 17 residues. V lost 1 base to trimming and J lost 3 bases; unmatched junction nucleotides: 7. The CDR3 DNA reads TGCGCCAGCAGCCAAGGCCCCGGGACAGGGGGCAACTACGAGCAGTACTTC. It specifies CASSQGPGTGGNYEQYF.

This chain links TRBV19 with TRBJ1-5; tentative D call: TRBD1 (5 bases). The germline V and J ends were trimmed by 5 bases and 4 bases, with 15 bases remaining between them. CDR3 size: 15 residues. CDR1 LNHDA and CDR2 SQIVND come from the germline V gene (reference sequence). Here the CDR3 reads CASSGWGGGNQPQHF. CDR3 sequence (DNA): TGTGCCAGTAGTGGCTGGGGTGGGGGGAATCAGCCCCAGCATTTT.

V gene TRBV28 combines with J gene TRBJ2-1; D might be TRBD2 (6 bases). Deletions cut 1 base from V and 10 bases from J, with 17 bases between. The V gene's germline CDR1 is MDHEN and CDR2 SYDVKM. The length of the CDR3 is 15 residues. DNA for the CDR3: TGTGCCAGCAGTTTATTCGGGAGTTGGGGGTCGGAGCAGTTCTTC. Protein sequence: CASSLFGSWGSEQFF.

The chain links TRBV4-2 to TRBJ1-2; D may be TRBD1 (6 bases). This CDR3 is 14 amino acids long. With 0 bases removed from V and 6 bases from J, the gap between germline ends came to 11 bases. Germline V gene lookup returns CDR1 LGHNA and CDR2 YNFKEQ. The CDR3 DNA reads as TGTGCCAGCAGCCAAGATGGGACACCGAATGGCTACACCTTC. Translation gives CASSQDGTPNGYTF.